These 25 T cell receptor beta chains were sequenced from one sample in a study of CXCR3-negative and CXCR3-positive naive CD8 T cells. All TRB cDNA libraries came from 5' RACE performed with UMI labels. From the 5' RACE reads, TCRdb lists one entry per CDR3 protein and no DNA. The sample data list tens of thousands of distinct CDR3 sequences. Input material: naive CXCR3- CD8+ T cells from blood. The subset denotes: CD45RO-CCR7+CD27+CD95- naive CD8+ T cells lacking CXCR3 (TNR3-). These receptors all come from a human donor in good health. Some clones in this sample may be carry-over from other donors' samples.

CDR3 amino acids: CASSSPIRGGTGELFF. The chain joins TRBV28 to TRBJ2-2; TCRdb selects TRBD1, and the lack of DNA leaves this call unchecked. This CDR3 is 16 amino acids long. Germline CDR1 and CDR2: MDHEN and SYDVKM.

This chain connects TRBV29-1 to TRBJ2-3; as DNA is missing, the TRBD1 call by TCRdb cannot be tested. Germline CDR1 reads SQVTM; CDR2 reads ANQGSEA. This CDR3 spans 13 amino acids. Here the CDR3 reads CSVKGGSTDTQYF.

The gene calls are TRBV24-1 and TRBJ2-3; TCRdb's D gene call, TRBD2, goes unchecked for lack of DNA. Germline V CDR1 and CDR2: KGHDR, SFDVKD. The CDR3 is made up of 16 amino acids. The CDR3 loop reads CATSEGLAGERDTQYF.

The rearrangement uses TRBV7-9 and TRBJ2-3; TCRdb returns TRBD1, unconfirmable since there is no DNA. Germline CDR1 is SEHNR and CDR2 is FQNEAQ (reference sequence). The CDR3 runs to 15 residues. CDR3 protein: CASSLGGHNTDTQYF. The full variable domain, with the rest looked up from reference TRBV7-9 and TRBJ2-3, is DTGVSQNPRHKITKRGQNVTFRCDPISEHNRLYWYRQTLGQGPEFLTYFQNEAQLEKSRLLSDRFSAERPKGSFSTLEIQRTEQGDSAMYLCASSLGGHNTDTQYFGPGTRLTVL.

The rearrangement uses TRBV7-3 and TRBJ2-5; the D call from TCRdb, TRBD2, cannot be confirmed without DNA. The CDR3 has 16 residues. Germline values: CDR1 SGHTA, CDR2 FQGTGA. The CDR3 here is CASSLTASGDQETQYF.

The chain links TRBV6-6 to TRBJ2-1; TCRdb proposes TRBD2, but this gene call is untestable without DNA. The CDR3 length is 13 residues. The germline V gene encodes CDR1 MNHNY and CDR2 SVGAGI (reference sequence). This chain's CDR3 is CASSYRGGDEQFF.

The rearrangement uses TRBV20-1 and TRBJ2-6; TCRdb's D call of TRBD2 is untestable without DNA. CDR3 length: 15 amino acids. Germline-derived CDR1 and CDR2 are DFQATT and SNEGSKA (reference sequence). The CDR3 here is CSSKVQGDGANVLTF.

The rearrangement joins TRBV3-1 to TRBJ2-1; TCRdb's assignment of TRBD1 cannot be checked, as there is no DNA. Germline V CDR1 and CDR2: LGHDT, YNNKEL (reference sequence). The CDR3 sequence is 13 residues long. The CDR3 loop reads CASSPPAGVGQFF.

The rearrangement uses TRBV7-2 and TRBJ2-7; checking the TCRdb D call of TRBD2 is not possible without DNA. In germline, CDR1 is SGHTA, CDR2 FQGNSA. There are 15 residues in the CDR3. The CDR3 spells CASSHGLAGIYEQYF.

The chain has TRBV15 and TRBJ2-7; as DNA is missing, the TRBD1 call by TCRdb cannot be tested. The CDR3 is 14 residues long. Germline CDR1 and CDR2: LNHNV and YYDKDF (reference sequence). The CDR3 region is CATSRDAGSYEQYF. Variable domain in full (rest from reference TRBV15 and TRBJ2-7): DAMVIQNPRYQVTQFGKPVTLSCSQTLNHNVMYWYQQKSSQAPKLLFHYYDKDFNNEADTPDNFQSRRPNTSFCFLDIRSPGLGDTAMYLCATSRDAGSYEQYFGPGTRLTVT.

The chain carries TRBV7-9 and TRBJ2-7; lacking DNA, the TRBD1 call made by TCRdb goes unchecked. The CDR3 is 15 residues long. Germline CDR1 is SEHNR and CDR2 is FQNEAQ (reference sequence). CDR3 loop: CASSGSGQGTYEQYF.

The chain is built from TRBV7-2 and TRBJ2-2; no DNA is available, so the TRBD2 call from TCRdb remains unchecked. Per germline, CDR1 SGHTA and CDR2 FQGNSA. The CDR3 length is 15 residues. CDR3 sequence: CASSLERESGGELFF.

This chain links TRBV29-1 with TRBJ2-7; the TCRdb call, TRBD1, lacks DNA for checking. The germline V gene encodes CDR1 SQVTM and CDR2 ANQGSEA. The CDR3 has 13 amino acids. CDR3 in amino acids: CSVAAGAPYEQYF.

This sequence joins TRBV7-9 and TRBJ1-2. The germline gives CDR1 SEHNR, CDR2 FQNEAQ (reference sequence). The CDR3 consists of 13 residues. The CDR3 loop reads CASSLVGNYGYTF.

The V and J genes are TRBV5-6 and TRBJ2-1; TCRdb lists TRBD2, though no DNA is available to test this call. CDR3 length equals 12 residues. CDR1 is SGHDT and CDR2 is YYEEEE in the germline V gene. This chain's CDR3 is CASSSPDWEQFF.

V is TRBV29-1 and J is TRBJ2-2; TCRdb returns TRBD1, unconfirmable since there is no DNA. The CDR3 length is 12 residues. In germline, CDR1 is SQVTM, CDR2 ANQGSEA. CDR3 sequence: CSVDQGTGELFF.

V and J are TRBV7-8 and TRBJ1-2. This CDR3 has 17 residues. The V gene's germline CDR1 is SGHVS and CDR2 FQNEAQ. The CDR3 sequence is CASSLVGRENIPYGYTF.

The chain couples TRBV12-5 to TRBJ2-3; no DNA is available, so the TRBD1 call from TCRdb remains unchecked. Germline loops: CDR1 LGHNT, CDR2 FRNRAP. CDR3 length: 16 amino acids. CDR3 loop: CASGLVGGNAGDTQYF.

This chain uses TRBV5-4 with TRBJ2-5; as DNA is missing, the TRBD1 call by TCRdb cannot be tested. Germline CDR1 reads SGHNT; CDR2 reads YYREEE (reference sequence). The CDR3 runs to 14 residues. The CDR3 here is CASSSGTDTETQYF.

This sequence joins TRBV20-1 and TRBJ2-7; TCRdb gives TRBD2 as the D gene, but with no DNA this cannot be confirmed. The CDR3 extends over 12 amino acids. Germline V gives CDR1 DFQATT, CDR2 SNEGSKA (reference sequence). CDR3 in amino acids: CSAREEGYEQYF.

The V call is TRBV19, the J call TRBJ1-1; TCRdb's D gene call, TRBD1, goes unchecked for lack of DNA. The CDR3 is made up of 15 amino acids. CDR1 is LNHDA, CDR2 SQIVND, per germline (reference sequence). CDR3: CASSYGQGPNTEAFF.

The V and J genes are TRBV12-3 or TRBV12-4 and TRBJ2-3; checking the TCRdb D call of TRBD1 is not possible without DNA. There are 12 residues in the CDR3. CDR3 sequence: CASTPGSDTQYF.

V usage is TRBV29-1 and J usage is TRBJ2-7; checking the TCRdb D call of TRBD1 is not possible without DNA. The CDR3 extends over 16 amino acids. Germline V lookup: CDR1 SQVTM, CDR2 ANQGSEA. The CDR3 sequence is CSVPTSQGQGLYEQYF.

J is TRBJ2-5 and V is TRBV28; TCRdb reports TRBD2, a call that lacks DNA to check it against. This CDR3 region has 17 residues. CDR1 and CDR2 (germline): MDHEN, SYDVKM. This CDR3 is CASSLGLAGGKQETQYF.

This chain connects TRBV29-1 to TRBJ1-1; without DNA, the TCRdb call of TRBD1 cannot be checked. This CDR3 comprises 13 residues. Germline CDR1 is SQVTM and CDR2 is ANQGSEA. CDR3 in amino acids: CSVEGGMNTEAFF.